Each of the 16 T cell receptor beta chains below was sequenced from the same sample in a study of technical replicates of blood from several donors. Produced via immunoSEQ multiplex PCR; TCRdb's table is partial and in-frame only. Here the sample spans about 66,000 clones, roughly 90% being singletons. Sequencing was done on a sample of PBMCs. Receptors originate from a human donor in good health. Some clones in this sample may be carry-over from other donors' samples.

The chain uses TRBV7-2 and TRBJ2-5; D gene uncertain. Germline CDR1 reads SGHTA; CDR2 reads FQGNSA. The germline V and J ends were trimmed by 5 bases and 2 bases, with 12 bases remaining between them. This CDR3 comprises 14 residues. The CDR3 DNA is TGTGCCAGCAGCCCCGGCGGCACACAAGAGACCCAGTACTTC. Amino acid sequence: CASSPGGTQETQYF.

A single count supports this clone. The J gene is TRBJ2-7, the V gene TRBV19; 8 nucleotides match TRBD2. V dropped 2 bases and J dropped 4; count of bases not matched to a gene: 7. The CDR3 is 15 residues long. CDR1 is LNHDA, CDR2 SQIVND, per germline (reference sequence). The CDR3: CASSISTSGIYEQYF. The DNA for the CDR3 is TGTGCCAGTAGTATAAGCACTAGCGGAATATACGAGCAGTACTTC.

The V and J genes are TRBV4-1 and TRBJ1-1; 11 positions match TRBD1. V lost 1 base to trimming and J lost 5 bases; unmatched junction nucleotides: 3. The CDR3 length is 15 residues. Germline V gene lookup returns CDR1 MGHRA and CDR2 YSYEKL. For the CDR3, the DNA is TGCGCCAGCAGCCAAGGGGGACAGGGGGGAACTGAAGCTTTCTTT. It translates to CASSQGGQGGTEAFF.

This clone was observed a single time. CDR3 nucleotide sequence: TGTGCCAGCAGCTTGGGTGGTCAGGGTTGGGAAAAACTGTTTTTT. Amino acid sequence: CASSLGGQGWEKLFF. V and J are TRBV7-2 and TRBJ1-4; perhaps TRBD1 as D (5 bases). The CDR3 consists of 15 residues. The V end was cut by 3 bases, the J end by 8 bases, with 16 bases between. CDR1 SGHTA and CDR2 FQGNSA come from the germline V gene.

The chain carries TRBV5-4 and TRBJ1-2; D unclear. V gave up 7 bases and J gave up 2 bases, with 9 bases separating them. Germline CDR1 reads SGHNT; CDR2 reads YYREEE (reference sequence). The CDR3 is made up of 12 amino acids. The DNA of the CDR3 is TGTGCCAGCGTCGACGGGAACTATGGCTACACCTTC. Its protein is CASVDGNYGYTF.

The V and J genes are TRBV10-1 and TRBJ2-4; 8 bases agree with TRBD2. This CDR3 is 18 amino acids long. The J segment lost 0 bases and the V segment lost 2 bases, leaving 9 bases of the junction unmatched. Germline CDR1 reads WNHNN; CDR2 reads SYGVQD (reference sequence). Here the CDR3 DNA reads TGCGCCAGCAGTGAGATCTCGGGGACTAGACTAGCCAAAAACATTCAGTACTTC. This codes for CASSEISGTRLAKNIQYF.

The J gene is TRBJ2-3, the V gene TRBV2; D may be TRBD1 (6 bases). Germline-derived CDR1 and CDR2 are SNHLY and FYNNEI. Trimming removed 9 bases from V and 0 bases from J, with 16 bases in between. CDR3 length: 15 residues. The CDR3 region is CARKQGRSSTDTQYF. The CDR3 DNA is TGTGCCAGAAAACAGGGACGATCTAGCACAGATACGCAGTATTTT.

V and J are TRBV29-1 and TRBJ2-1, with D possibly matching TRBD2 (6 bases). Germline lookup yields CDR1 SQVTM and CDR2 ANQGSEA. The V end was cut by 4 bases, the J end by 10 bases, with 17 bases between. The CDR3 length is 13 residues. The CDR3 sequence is CSVVTLADGEQFF. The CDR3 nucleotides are TGCAGCGTTGTTACACTAGCTGATGGGGAGCAGTTCTTC.

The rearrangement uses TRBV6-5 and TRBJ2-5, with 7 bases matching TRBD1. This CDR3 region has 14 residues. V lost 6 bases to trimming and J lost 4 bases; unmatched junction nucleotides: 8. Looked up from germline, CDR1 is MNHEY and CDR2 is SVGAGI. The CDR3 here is CASRYRGSRETQYF. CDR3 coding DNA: TGTGCCAGCAGGTACAGGGGAAGTCGAGAGACCCAGTACTTC.

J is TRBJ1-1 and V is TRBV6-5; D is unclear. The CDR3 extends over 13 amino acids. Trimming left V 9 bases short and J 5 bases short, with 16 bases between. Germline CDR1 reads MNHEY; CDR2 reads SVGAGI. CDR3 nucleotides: TGTGCCAGTCGCCTCGTCACCGGGACTGAAGCTTTCTTT. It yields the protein CASRLVTGTEAFF.

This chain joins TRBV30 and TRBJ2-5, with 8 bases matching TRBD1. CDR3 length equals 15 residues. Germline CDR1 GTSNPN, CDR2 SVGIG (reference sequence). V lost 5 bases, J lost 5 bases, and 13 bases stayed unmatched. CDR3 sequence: CAWDYGQGMGETQYF. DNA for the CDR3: TGTGCCTGGGACTACGGACAGGGAATGGGGGAGACCCAGTACTTC.

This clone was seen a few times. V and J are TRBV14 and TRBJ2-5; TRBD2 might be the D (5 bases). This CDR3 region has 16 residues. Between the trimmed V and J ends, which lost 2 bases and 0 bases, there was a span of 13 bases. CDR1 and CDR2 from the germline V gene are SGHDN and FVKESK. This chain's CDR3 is CASSQLFGRDQETQYF. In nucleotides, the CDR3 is TGTGCCAGCAGCCAACTGTTTGGGCGGGACCAAGAGACCCAGTACTTC.

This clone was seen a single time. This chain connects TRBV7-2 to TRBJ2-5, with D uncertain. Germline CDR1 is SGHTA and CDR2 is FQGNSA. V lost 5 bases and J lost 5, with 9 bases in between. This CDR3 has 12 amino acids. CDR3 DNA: TGTGCCAGCAGCAAGTCCCGGGAGACCCAGTACTTC. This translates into CASSKSRETQYF.

CDR3 bases: TGTGCCAGTAGTATCTTCGGGGTTGACACCTCACCCCTCCACTTT. Encoded protein: CASSIFGVDTSPLHF. The gene calls are TRBV19 and TRBJ1-6; D is uncertain. CDR1 is LNHDA and CDR2 is SQIVND in the germline V gene (reference sequence). Deletions cut 3 bases from V and 10 bases from J, with 16 bases between. This CDR3 is 15 amino acids long. The variable domain in full, completed from reference TRBV19 and TRBJ1-6, reads DGGITQSPKYLFRKEGQNVTLSCEQNLNHDAMYWYRQDPGQGLRLIYYSQIVNDFQKGDIAEGYSVSREKKESFPLTVTSAQKNPTAFYLCASSIFGVDTSPLHFGNGTRLTVT.

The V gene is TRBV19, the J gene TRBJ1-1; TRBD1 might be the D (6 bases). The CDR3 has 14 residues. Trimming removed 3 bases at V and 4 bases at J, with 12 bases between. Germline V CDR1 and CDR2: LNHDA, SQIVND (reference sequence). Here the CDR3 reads CASSIAGGATEAFF. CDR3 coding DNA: TGTGCCAGTAGTATCGCGGGGGGGGCCACTGAAGCTTTCTTT.

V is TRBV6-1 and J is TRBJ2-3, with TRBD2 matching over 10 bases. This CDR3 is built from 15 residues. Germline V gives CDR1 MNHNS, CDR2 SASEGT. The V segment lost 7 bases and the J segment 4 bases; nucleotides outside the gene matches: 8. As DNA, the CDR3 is TGTGCCAGCACATCTCTAGCGGGAGAATCAGATACGCAGTATTTT. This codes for CASTSLAGESDTQYF.